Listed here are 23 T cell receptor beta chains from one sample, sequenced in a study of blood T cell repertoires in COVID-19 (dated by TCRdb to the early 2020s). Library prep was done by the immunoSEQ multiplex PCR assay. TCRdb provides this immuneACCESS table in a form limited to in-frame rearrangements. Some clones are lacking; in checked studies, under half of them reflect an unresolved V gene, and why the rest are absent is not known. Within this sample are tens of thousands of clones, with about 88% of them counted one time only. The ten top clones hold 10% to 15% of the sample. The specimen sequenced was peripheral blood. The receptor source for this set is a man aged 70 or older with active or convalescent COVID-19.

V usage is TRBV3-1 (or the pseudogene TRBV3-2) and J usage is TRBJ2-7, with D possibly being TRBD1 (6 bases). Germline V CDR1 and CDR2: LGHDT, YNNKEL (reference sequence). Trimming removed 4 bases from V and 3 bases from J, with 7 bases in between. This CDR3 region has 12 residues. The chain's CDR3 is CASSRTDYEQYF. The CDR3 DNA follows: TGTGCCAGCAGCCGGACAGACTACGAGCAGTACTTC.

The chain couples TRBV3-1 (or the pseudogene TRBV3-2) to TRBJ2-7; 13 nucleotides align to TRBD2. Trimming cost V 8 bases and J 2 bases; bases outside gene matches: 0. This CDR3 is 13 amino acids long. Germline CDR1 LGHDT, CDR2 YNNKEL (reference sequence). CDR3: CASGTSGAYEQYF. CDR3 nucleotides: TGTGCCAGCGGGACTAGCGGGGCCTACGAGCAGTACTTC.

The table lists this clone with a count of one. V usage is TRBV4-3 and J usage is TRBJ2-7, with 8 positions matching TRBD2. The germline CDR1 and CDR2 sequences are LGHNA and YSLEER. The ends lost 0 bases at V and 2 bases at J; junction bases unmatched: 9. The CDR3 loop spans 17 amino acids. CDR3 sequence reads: CASSQEFGGGIPYEQYF. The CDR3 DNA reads TGCGCCAGCAGCCAAGAGTTCGGGGGGGGGATCCCCTACGAGCAGTACTTC.

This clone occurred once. DNA for the CDR3: TGTGCCAGCAGCTTAGGGACAGGGATCAGCAATCAGCCCCAGCATTTT. This translates into CASSLGTGISNQPQHF. The V and J genes are TRBV7-9 and TRBJ1-5, with 8 bases matching TRBD1. Germline CDR1 is SEHNR and CDR2 is FQNEAQ (reference sequence). The CDR3 runs to 16 residues. J lost 1 base, V lost 1 base, and 3 bases had no gene match.

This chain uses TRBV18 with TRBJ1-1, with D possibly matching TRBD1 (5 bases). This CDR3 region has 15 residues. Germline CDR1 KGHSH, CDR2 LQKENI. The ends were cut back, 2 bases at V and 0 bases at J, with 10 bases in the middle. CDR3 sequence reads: CASSPAGDMNTEAFF. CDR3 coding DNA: TGTGCCAGCTCACCAGCGGGGGATATGAACACTGAAGCTTTCTTT.

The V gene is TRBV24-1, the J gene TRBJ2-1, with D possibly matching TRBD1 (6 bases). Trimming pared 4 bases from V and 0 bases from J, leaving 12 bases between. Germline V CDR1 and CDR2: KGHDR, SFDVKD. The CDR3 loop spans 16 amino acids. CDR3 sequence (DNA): TGTGCCACCAGTGACCCGCGAGGGGGCTCCTACAATGAGCAGTTCTTC. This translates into CATSDPRGGSYNEQFF.

CDR3 residues: CASSFSSTGANVLTF. The CDR3, as DNA: TGTGCCAGCAGCTTCAGCTCGACAGGGGCCAACGTCCTGACTTTC. This chain connects TRBV11-2 to TRBJ2-6; no definite D call. CDR3 length: 15 amino acids. Germline V lookup: CDR1 SGHAT, CDR2 FQNNGV. The V end was cut by 3 bases, the J end by 4 bases, with 10 bases between.

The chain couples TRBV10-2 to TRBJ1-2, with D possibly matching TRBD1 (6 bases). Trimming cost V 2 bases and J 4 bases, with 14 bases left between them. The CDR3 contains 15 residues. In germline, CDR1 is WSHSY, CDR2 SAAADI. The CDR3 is CASSETIGGAYGYTF. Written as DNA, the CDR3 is TGCGCCAGCAGTGAGACCATCGGGGGGGCCTATGGCTACACCTTC.

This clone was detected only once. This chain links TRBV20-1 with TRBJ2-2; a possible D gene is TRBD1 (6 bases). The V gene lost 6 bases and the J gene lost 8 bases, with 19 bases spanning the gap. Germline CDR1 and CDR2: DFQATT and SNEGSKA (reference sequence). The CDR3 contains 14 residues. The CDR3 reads CSASRDTPRGELFF. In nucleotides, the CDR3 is TGCAGTGCCAGTCGGGACACCCCGAGGGGGGAGCTGTTTTTT.

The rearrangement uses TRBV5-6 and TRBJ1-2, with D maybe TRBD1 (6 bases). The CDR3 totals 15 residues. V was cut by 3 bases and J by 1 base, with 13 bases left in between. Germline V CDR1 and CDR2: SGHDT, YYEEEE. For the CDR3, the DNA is TGTGCCAGCAGCTCCCCGGGGGGCGTTAACTATGGCTACACCTTC. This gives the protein CASSSPGGVNYGYTF.

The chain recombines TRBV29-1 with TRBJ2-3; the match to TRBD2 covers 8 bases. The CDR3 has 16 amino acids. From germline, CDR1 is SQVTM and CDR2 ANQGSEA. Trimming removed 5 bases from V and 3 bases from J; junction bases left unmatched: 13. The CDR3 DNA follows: TGCAGCGTTTTGAATCCGCGGGGGGCGAAGACAGATACGCAGTATTTT. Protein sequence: CSVLNPRGAKTDTQYF.

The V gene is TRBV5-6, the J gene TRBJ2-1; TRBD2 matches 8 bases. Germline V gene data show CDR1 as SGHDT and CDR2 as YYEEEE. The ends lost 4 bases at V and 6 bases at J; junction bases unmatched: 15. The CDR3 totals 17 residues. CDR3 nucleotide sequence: TGTGCCAGCAGCCGTTGGCCCCCGGGGGGGCCTGGCAATGAGCAGTTCTTC. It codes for CASSRWPPGGPGNEQFF.

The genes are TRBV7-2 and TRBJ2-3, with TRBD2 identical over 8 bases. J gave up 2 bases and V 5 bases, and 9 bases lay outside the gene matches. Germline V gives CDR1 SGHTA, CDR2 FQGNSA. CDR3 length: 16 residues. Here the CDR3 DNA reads TGTGCCAGCAGCGACGGACTAGCACGAGCCACAGATACGCAGTATTTT. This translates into CASSDGLARATDTQYF.

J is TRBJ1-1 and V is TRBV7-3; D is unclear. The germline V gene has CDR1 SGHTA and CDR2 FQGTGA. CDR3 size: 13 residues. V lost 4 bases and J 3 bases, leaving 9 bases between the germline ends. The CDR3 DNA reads TGTGCCAGCAGCTACTACACGGACACTGAAGCTTTCTTT. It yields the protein CASSYYTDTEAFF.

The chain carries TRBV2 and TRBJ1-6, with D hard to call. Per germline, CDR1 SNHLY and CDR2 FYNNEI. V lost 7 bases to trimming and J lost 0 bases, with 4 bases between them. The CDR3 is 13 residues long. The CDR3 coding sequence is TGTGCCAGCACGGTCTCCTATAATTCACCCCTCCACTTT. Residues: CASTVSYNSPLHF.

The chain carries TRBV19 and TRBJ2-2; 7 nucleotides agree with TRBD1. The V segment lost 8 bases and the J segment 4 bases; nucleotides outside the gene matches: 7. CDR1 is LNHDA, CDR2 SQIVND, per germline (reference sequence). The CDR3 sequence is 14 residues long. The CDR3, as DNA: TGTGCCAGTCGCGACAGGGCTGGCACCGGGGAGCTGTTTTTT. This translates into CASRDRAGTGELFF.

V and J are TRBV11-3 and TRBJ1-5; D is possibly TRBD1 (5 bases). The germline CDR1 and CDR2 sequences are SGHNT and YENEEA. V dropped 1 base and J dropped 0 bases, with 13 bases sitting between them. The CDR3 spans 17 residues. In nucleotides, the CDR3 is TGTGCCAGCAGCTTAGCCAGGGCGGCATATAGCAATCAGCCCCAGCATTTT. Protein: CASSLARAAYSNQPQHF.

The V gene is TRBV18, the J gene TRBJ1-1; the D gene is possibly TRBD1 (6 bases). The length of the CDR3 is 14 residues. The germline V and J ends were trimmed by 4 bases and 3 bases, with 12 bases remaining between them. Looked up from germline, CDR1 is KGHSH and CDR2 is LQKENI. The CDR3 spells CASSLTGFDTEAFF. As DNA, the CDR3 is TGTGCCAGCTCACTTACAGGGTTTGACACTGAAGCTTTCTTT.

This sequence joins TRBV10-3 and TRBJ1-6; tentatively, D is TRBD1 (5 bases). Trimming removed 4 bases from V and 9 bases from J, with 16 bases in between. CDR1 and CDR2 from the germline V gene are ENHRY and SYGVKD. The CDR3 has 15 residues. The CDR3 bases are TGTGCCATCAGTGGTACAGCCCTCGGGGGTTCACCCCTCCACTTT. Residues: CAISGTALGGSPLHF.

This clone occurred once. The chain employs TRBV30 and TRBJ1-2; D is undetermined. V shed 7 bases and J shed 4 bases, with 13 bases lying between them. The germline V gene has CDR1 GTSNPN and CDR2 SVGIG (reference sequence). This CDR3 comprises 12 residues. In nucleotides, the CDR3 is TGTGCCTCCGGTGCCGGCGGCTATGGCTACACCTTC. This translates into CASGAGGYGYTF.

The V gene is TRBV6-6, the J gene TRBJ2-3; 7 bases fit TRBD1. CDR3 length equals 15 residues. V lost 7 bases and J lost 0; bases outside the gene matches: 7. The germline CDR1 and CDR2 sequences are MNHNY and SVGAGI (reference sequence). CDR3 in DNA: TGTGCCAGCATTCATTCGGGACAGAGCACAGATACGCAGTATTTT. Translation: CASIHSGQSTDTQYF.

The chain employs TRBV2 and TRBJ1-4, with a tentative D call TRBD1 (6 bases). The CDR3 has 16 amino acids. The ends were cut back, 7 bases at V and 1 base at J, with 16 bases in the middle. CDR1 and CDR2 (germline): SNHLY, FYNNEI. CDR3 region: CASNPQGRGTNEKLFF. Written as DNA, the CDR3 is TGTGCCAGCAATCCTCAGGGGAGGGGAACTAATGAAAAACTGTTTTTT. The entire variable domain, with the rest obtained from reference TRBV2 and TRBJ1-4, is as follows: EPEVTQTPSHQVTQMGQEVILRCVPISNHLYFYWYRQILGQKVEFLVSFYNNEISEKSEIFDDQFSVERPDGSNFTLKIRSTKLEDSAMYFCASNPQGRGTNEKLFFGSGTQLSVL.

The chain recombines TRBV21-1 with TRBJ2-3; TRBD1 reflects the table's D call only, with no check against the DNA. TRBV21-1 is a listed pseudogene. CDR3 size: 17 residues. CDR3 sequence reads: CASSKYRKGQRTDTQYF. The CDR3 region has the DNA TGTGCCAGCAGCAAGTACCGTAAAGGACAGCGCACAGATACGCAGTATTTT.